This T cell receptor beta chain was obtained from a study of vaccination and CD4 T cells after COVID-19. Comments on this clonotype: Its antigen is not identified. A much larger clone lies a single base off, so this may be a read error.

Treatment defined: approximately nine-day PBMC culture with coronavirus spike peptide pools or control peptides (ViraFEST assay). Each of days 3 and 7 saw half the medium replaced by fresh IL-2 medium. This CDR3 region has 16 residues. The germline CDR1 and CDR2 sequences are MDHEN and SYDVKM. The Oncomine TCR Beta short-read assay sequenced DNA from cultured CD4+ T cells. Extraction of genomic DNA was performed on cultured CD4+ T cells. TCRdb analysed the PCR reads with MiXCR anew, one entry per CDR3 protein. The profile shows 7,500 to 8,500 distinct CDR3 sequences, approximately 20% of them singletons.

The receptor was isolated from a human donor who had recovered from COVID-19. V is TRBV28 and J is TRBJ1-1, with a tentative D call TRBD1 (5 bases). The sample consisted of CD4+ T cells from blood, cultured in vitro, taken after SARS-CoV-2 vaccination. The CDR3 nucleotides read TGTGCCAGCCTTCCCCCCGGGGACTGGAAGAACGCTGAAGCTTTCTTT. As protein: CASLPPGDWKNAEAFF.